Below, 28 T cell receptor beta chains from the same sample are listed, as sequenced in a study of blood T cell repertoires in COVID-19. This table comes from immunoSEQ multiplex PCR, and its TCRdb copy is limited to in-frame clones, with some not included. The sample shows 200,000 to 250,000 clones, around nine tenths of them seen only once. Sequencing input: peripheral blood. These receptors originate from a woman in her sixties with acute or convalescent COVID-19.

V gene TRBV5-5 combines with J gene TRBJ2-7; 9 bases fit TRBD1. The length of the CDR3 is 14 residues. Germline V gene lookup returns CDR1 SGHKS and CDR2 YYEKEE (reference sequence). Trimming took 3 bases from V and 7 from J; bases not matched to a gene: 8. The CDR3 DNA is TGTGCCAGCAGCTGGGGACAGGGCACAGGGGAGCAGTACTTC. Its translation: CASSWGQGTGEQYF.

The V and J genes are TRBV20-1 and TRBJ2-7, with D possibly TRBD1 on 5 matching bases. In germline, CDR1 is DFQATT, CDR2 SNEGSKA (reference sequence). The CDR3 runs 11 residues. The V and J ends lost 6 bases and 7 bases respectively, with 13 bases between them. The CDR3 region is CSATDTPEQYF. For the CDR3, the DNA is TGCAGTGCAACGGACACACCGGAGCAGTACTTC.

The chain carries TRBV7-7 and TRBJ2-1, with a weak D call TRBD2 (6 bases). Deletions cut 5 bases from V and 2 bases from J, with 10 bases between. Germline values: CDR1 SSHAT, CDR2 FNYEAQ (reference sequence). This CDR3 has 14 residues. CDR3 sequence reads: CASSLAGTYNEQFF. For the CDR3, the DNA is TGTGCCAGCAGCCTTGCGGGGACCTACAATGAGCAGTTCTTC.

This chain joins TRBV18 and TRBJ2-1, with TRBD2 matching 9 bases. This CDR3 spans 17 amino acids. V lost 1 base to trimming and J lost 12 bases; unmatched junction nucleotides: 16. Germline V lookup: CDR1 KGHSH, CDR2 LQKENI. As DNA, the CDR3 is TGTGCCAGCTCACCACAAGGCCTAGCGGGGTCCCAACGATCGCAGTTCTTC. Amino acid sequence: CASSPQGLAGSQRSQFF. Supplemented by reference TRBV18 and TRBJ2-1, the full variable domain reads NAGVMQNPRHLVRRRGQEARLRCSPMKGHSHVYWYRQLPEEGLKFMVYLQKENIIDESGMPKERFSAEFPKEGPSILRIQQVVRGDSAAYFCASSPQGLAGSQRSQFFGPGTRLTVL.

The gene calls are TRBV6-1 and TRBJ2-7, with D maybe TRBD2 (6 bases). The CDR3 extends over 15 amino acids. The V end was cut by 1 base, the J end by 7 bases, with 17 bases between. Per the germline V gene, CDR1 is MNHNS and CDR2 is SASEGT. In DNA, the CDR3 is TGTGCCAGCAGTGAAGGAAGAGGAGCGCGGGGTGAGCAGTACTTC. Translation: CASSEGRGARGEQYF.

This rearrangement joins TRBV10-1 to TRBJ2-7; tentative D call: TRBD1 (6 bases). Germline assignment: CDR1 WNHNN and CDR2 SYGVQD (reference sequence). Trimming left V 5 bases short and J 3 bases short, with 11 bases between. The CDR3 is 13 residues long. Written as DNA, the CDR3 is TGCGCCAGCAGTACCGCGGACAGCTACGAGCAGTACTTC. Its protein is CASSTADSYEQYF.

The V call is TRBV5-1, the J call TRBJ2-7, with TRBD2 matching 9 bases. Germline V lookup: CDR1 SGHRS, CDR2 YFSETQ. This CDR3 comprises 18 residues. Trimming at V came to 1 base and at J to 0 bases, leaving 11 bases not matched to a gene. CDR3 in DNA: TGCGCCAGCAGCTTGCGGACTAGCGTAGGAGCGAGCTCCTACGAGCAGTACTTC. This sequence encodes CASSLRTSVGASSYEQYF.

J is TRBJ2-2 and V is TRBV3-1 (or the pseudogene TRBV3-2); 7 positions match TRBD2. The trim removed 4 bases at V and 2 bases at J, leaving 7 bases unmatched. The CDR3 has 16 amino acids. In germline, CDR1 is LGHDT, CDR2 YNNKEL (reference sequence). The CDR3 coding sequence is TGTGCCAGCAGCCTGGGCGGGGGAACAAACACCGGGGAGCTGTTTTTT. This gives the protein CASSLGGGTNTGELFF.

The J gene is TRBJ1-3, the V gene TRBV3-1 (or the pseudogene TRBV3-2), with D maybe TRBD1 (5 bases). Trimming shortened V by 5 bases and J by 0 bases, and 14 bases separated the two germline ends. Per germline, CDR1 LGHDT and CDR2 YNNKEL (reference sequence). There are 16 residues in the CDR3. CDR3 sequence: CASSDRDWSSGNTIYF. The CDR3 bases are TGTGCCAGCAGCGACCGGGACTGGAGCTCTGGAAACACCATATATTTT.

CDR3 loop: CASSPNTTNSNQPQHF. Written as DNA, the CDR3 is TGTGCCAGCTCACCAAATACGACAAATAGCAATCAGCCCCAGCATTTT. The genes are TRBV18 and TRBJ1-5; no clear D gene. This CDR3 spans 16 amino acids. Germline V gene lookup returns CDR1 KGHSH and CDR2 LQKENI. Trimming pared 2 bases from V and 0 bases from J, leaving 11 bases between.

V is TRBV6-5 and J is TRBJ1-2; possible D gene TRBD1, 6 bases. This CDR3 comprises 12 residues. CDR1 MNHEY and CDR2 SVGAGI come from the germline V gene. Trimming removed 6 bases from V and 5 bases from J, with 10 bases in between. This CDR3 is CASRRQDYGYTF. CDR3 nucleotides: TGTGCCAGCAGACGACAGGATTATGGCTACACCTTC.

This clone turned up a few times. The V and J genes are TRBV28 and TRBJ2-1; TRBD1 is a possible D gene (6 bases). The CDR3 runs 16 residues. Germline V gene lookup returns CDR1 MDHEN and CDR2 SYDVKM. V lost 6 bases to trimming and J lost 6 bases, with 21 bases between them. CDR3: CASSGDGQSRANEQFF. As DNA, the CDR3 is TGTGCCAGCAGCGGGGACGGACAGAGTAGGGCCAATGAGCAGTTCTTC.

V is TRBV10-1 and J is TRBJ2-3, with a possible D match to TRBD1 (5 bases). Trimming shortened V by 2 bases and J by 0 bases, and 9 bases separated the two germline ends. The CDR3 covers 15 residues. Looked up from germline, CDR1 is WNHNN and CDR2 is SYGVQD (reference sequence). The CDR3 region has the DNA TGCGCCAGCAGTGAGCTGTGGGGCAGCACAGATACGCAGTATTTT. Encoded protein: CASSELWGSTDTQYF.

This chain uses TRBV11-2 with TRBJ2-1; 7 bases are shared with TRBD2. This CDR3 region has 14 residues. The germline gives CDR1 SGHAT, CDR2 FQNNGV. J lost 7 bases, V lost 1 base, and 4 bases had no gene match. The CDR3 bases are TGTGCCAGCAGCTTAGCGGGGGGAGGGAATGAGCAGTTCTTC. It specifies CASSLAGGGNEQFF.

J is TRBJ1-5 and V is TRBV7-9; 7 bases are shared with TRBD1. The J segment lost 2 bases and the V segment lost 5 bases, leaving 3 bases of the junction unmatched. The CDR3 extends over 14 amino acids. Germline CDR1 is SEHNR and CDR2 is FQNEAQ (reference sequence). This chain's CDR3 is CASSHTGGNQPQHF. The CDR3 coding sequence is TGTGCCAGCAGCCACACAGGGGGCAATCAGCCCCAGCATTTT.

The CDR3 DNA reads as TGTGCCAGCAGCCCCCTGGGTAGCGGGATTAAAGAGACCCAGTACTTC. This encodes CASSPLGSGIKETQYF. This sequence joins TRBV7-2 and TRBJ2-5; 8 nucleotides agree with TRBD2. Unmatched junction bases numbered 11, after V lost 5 bases and J lost 3 bases. Looked up from germline, CDR1 is SGHTA and CDR2 is FQGNSA. The length of the CDR3 is 16 residues. The full variable domain, in which reference TRBV7-2 and TRBJ2-5 provide the parts outside the CDR3, is GAGVSQSPSNKVTEKGKDVELRCDPISGHTALYWYRQSLGQGLEFLIYFQGNSAPDKSGLPSDRFSAERTGGSVSTLTIQRTQQEDSAVYLCASSPLGSGIKETQYFGPGTRLLVL.

The chain has TRBV10-3 and TRBJ2-3, with a tentative D call TRBD1 (5 bases). Per germline, CDR1 ENHRY and CDR2 SYGVKD. V was clipped by 4 bases and J by 5 bases, with 13 bases between them. CDR3 length equals 14 residues. CDR3: CAISGQGIEDTQYF. CDR3 bases: TGTGCCATCAGTGGTCAGGGAATTGAAGATACGCAGTATTTT.

This rearrangement joins TRBV28 to TRBJ1-6, with 7 bases aligning to TRBD1. Germline V gene sequence: CDR1 MDHEN, CDR2 SYDVKM. The CDR3 sequence is 15 residues long. With V trimmed by 8 bases and J by 9 bases, 13 bases remained unmatched. The CDR3 spells CASGKTGSLSSPLHF. The CDR3 DNA reads TGTGCCAGCGGTAAGACAGGGTCCTTAAGTTCACCCCTCCACTTT.

The chain uses TRBV5-6 and TRBJ2-3, with a tentative D call TRBD2 (6 bases). V was cut by 5 bases and J by 6 bases, with 22 bases left in between. The CDR3 consists of 16 residues. Germline lookup yields CDR1 SGHDT and CDR2 YYEEEE. CDR3 amino acids: CASRPTGEVAPDTQYF. Here the CDR3 DNA reads TGTGCCAGCAGACCGACCGGGGAGGTCGCCCCGGATACGCAGTATTTT.

This chain links TRBV7-2 with TRBJ1-3; a possible D gene is TRBD1 (5 bases). Germline-derived CDR1 and CDR2 are SGHTA and FQGNSA. V lost 7 bases, J lost 0 bases, and 13 bases lay in between. The CDR3 loop spans 15 amino acids. The CDR3 here is CASTLGASSGNTIYF. CDR3 bases: TGTGCCAGCACCCTAGGGGCCTCCTCTGGAAACACCATATATTTT.

The CDR3 region is CAIRRTGGPMNTEAFF. The CDR3 bases are TGTGCCATCAGGAGGACAGGGGGACCCATGAACACTGAAGCTTTCTTT. V usage is TRBV10-3 and J usage is TRBJ1-1; 10 positions match TRBD1. Germline V gene data show CDR1 as ENHRY and CDR2 as SYGVKD. V lost 6 bases to trimming and J lost 0 bases; unmatched junction nucleotides: 7. CDR3 length: 16 amino acids.

This clone was seen more than once but under ten times. This chain joins TRBV19 and TRBJ1-1, with D uncertain. The V gene lost 9 bases and the J gene lost 0 bases, with 11 bases spanning the gap. This CDR3 has 13 amino acids. Germline lookup yields CDR1 LNHDA and CDR2 SQIVND (reference sequence). The CDR3 bases are TGTGCCAGCGGTGCGTCCTTGAACACTGAAGCTTTCTTT. This translates into CASGASLNTEAFF.

This clone was observed once. This sequence joins TRBV5-1 and TRBJ2-5, with 9 bases aligning to TRBD2. Germline V gene lookup returns CDR1 SGHRS and CDR2 YFSETQ. V lost 3 bases to trimming and J lost 0 bases; unmatched junction nucleotides: 6. The CDR3 sequence is 16 residues long. The CDR3 DNA is TGCGCCAGCAGCTCCCGACTAGCGGCGTACCAAGAGACCCAGTACTTC. Translation: CASSSRLAAYQETQYF. Full variable domain (rest looked up from reference TRBV5-1 and TRBJ2-5): KAGVTQTPRYLIKTRGQQVTLSCSPISGHRSVSWYQQTPGQGLQFLFEYFSETQRNKGNFPGRFSGRQFSNSRSEMNVSTLELGDSALYLCASSSRLAAYQETQYFGPGTRLLVL.

The rearrangement joins TRBV9 to TRBJ2-5, with 11 bases fitting TRBD2. The V gene's germline CDR1 is SGDLS and CDR2 YYNGEE. The CDR3 runs 17 residues. V lost 0 bases to trimming and J lost 5 bases; unmatched junction nucleotides: 9. The DNA for the CDR3 is TGTGCCAGCAGCGTAGGCGGCACTAGCGGGAGACGGGAGACCCAGTACTTC. As protein: CASSVGGTSGRRETQYF.

The chain has TRBV11-3 and TRBJ1-2; TRBD1 might be the D (6 bases). This CDR3 has 16 amino acids. V was shortened by 1 base and J by 5 bases, with 17 bases between the two germline ends. Per the germline V gene, CDR1 is SGHNT and CDR2 is YENEEA. As DNA, the CDR3 is TGTGCCAGCAGCTTAGTCATATCTGACAGGACATATGGCTACACCTTC. Translating it yields CASSLVISDRTYGYTF.

The chain carries TRBV19 and TRBJ1-1, with D perhaps TRBD1 (6 bases). Trimming stripped 5 bases from V and 4 bases from J, with 17 bases between. Per the germline V gene, CDR1 is LNHDA and CDR2 is SQIVND (reference sequence). This CDR3 has 15 amino acids. CDR3: CASSRNFGGSTEAFF. The CDR3 DNA is TGTGCCAGTAGTCGGAACTTTGGGGGCAGCACTGAAGCTTTCTTT.

This clone was counted a few times. V and J are TRBV28 and TRBJ1-4, with a possible D match to TRBD1 (5 bases). This CDR3 has 15 residues. V was shortened by 6 bases and J by 5 bases, with 16 bases between the two germline ends. Germline V gene sequence: CDR1 MDHEN, CDR2 SYDVKM. The DNA of the CDR3 is TGTGCCAGCAGCTTTAGGGGCAAGGACAATGAAAAACTGTTTTTT. Protein sequence: CASSFRGKDNEKLFF.

The chain links TRBV6-5 to TRBJ1-5; possible D gene TRBD1, 5 bases. The germline V gene has CDR1 MNHEY and CDR2 SVGAGI. This CDR3 comprises 14 residues. The V end was cut by 6 bases, the J end by 4 bases, with 13 bases between. The CDR3 protein is CASRVTGVNQPQHF. CDR3 DNA: TGTGCCAGCAGGGTTACAGGAGTAAATCAGCCCCAGCATTTT.